This TCR beta chain was identified during a study of blood T cell repertoires in COVID-19. Looking at the study overall: Acute and convalescent COVID-19 samples came from the United States, Italy and Spain. From T cells, B-cell-depleted T cells, or PBMCs came the material, which was cDNA or gDNA.

The CDR3 extends over 15 amino acids. The V end was cut by 4 bases, the J end by 6 bases, with 15 bases between. Original processing methods: Quantification of nucleated cells was approximated via reference gene primer amplification. Clones were read by immunoSEQ multiplex PCR, and TCRdb kept only the in-frame ones, dropping some. That table gives V, J and clone size, and the DNA gave D and trimming. The sample lists about 180,000 clones; roughly four fifths were seen once. This clone was picked up one time. This clonotype was obtained from a human donor in a cohort sampled during active COVID-19. The sequencing input was peripheral blood. The V gene is TRBV23-1, the J gene TRBJ1-4; the D is unclear. TRBV23-1 is identified as an open reading frame with a role that is uncertain. Here the CDR3 reads CASSRREGSDEKLFF. The CDR3 DNA follows: TGCGCCAGCAGTCGGAGGGAGGGAAGTGATGAAAAACTGTTTTTT.